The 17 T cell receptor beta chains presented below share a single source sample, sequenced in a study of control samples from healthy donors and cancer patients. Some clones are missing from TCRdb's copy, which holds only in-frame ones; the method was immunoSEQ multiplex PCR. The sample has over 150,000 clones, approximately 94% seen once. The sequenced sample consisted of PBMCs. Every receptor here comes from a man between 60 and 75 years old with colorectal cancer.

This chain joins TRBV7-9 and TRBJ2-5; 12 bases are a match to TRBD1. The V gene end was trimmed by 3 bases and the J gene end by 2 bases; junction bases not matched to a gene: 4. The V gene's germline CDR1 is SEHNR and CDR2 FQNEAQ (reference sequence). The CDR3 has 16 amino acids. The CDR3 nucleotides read TGTGCCAGCAGCTTGGGGACAGGGGGCCTTCAAGAGACCCAGTACTTC. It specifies CASSLGTGGLQETQYF.

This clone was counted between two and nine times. The CDR3 region is CASSRSTGVGTEAFF. The CDR3 DNA follows: TGTGCCAGCAGCCGGAGTACAGGGGTGGGCACTGAAGCTTTCTTT. The rearrangement uses TRBV3-1 (or the pseudogene TRBV3-2) and TRBJ1-1, with 7 bases matching TRBD1. V dropped 4 bases and J dropped 4; count of bases not matched to a gene: 9. CDR3 length equals 15 residues. CDR1 and CDR2 (germline): LGHDT, YNNKEL (reference sequence).

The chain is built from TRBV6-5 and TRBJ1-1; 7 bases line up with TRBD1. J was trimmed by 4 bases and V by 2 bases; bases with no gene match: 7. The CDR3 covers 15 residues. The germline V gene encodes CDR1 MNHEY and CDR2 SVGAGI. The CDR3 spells CASSYGAGGSTEAFF. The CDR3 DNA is TGTGCCAGCAGTTACGGCGCAGGGGGTAGCACTGAAGCTTTCTTT.

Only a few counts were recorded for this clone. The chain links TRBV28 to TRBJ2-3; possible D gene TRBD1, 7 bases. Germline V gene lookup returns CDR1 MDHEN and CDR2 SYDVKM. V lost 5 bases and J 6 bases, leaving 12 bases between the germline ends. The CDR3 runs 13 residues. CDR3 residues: CASSPRGEDTQYF. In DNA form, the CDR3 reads TGTGCCAGCAGTCCCAGGGGGGAGGATACGCAGTATTTT.

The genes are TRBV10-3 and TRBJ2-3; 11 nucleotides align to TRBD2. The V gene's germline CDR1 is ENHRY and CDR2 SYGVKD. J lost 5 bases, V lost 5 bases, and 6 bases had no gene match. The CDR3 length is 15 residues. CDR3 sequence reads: CAISLSGGAQDTQYF. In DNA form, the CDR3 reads TGTGCCATCAGTCTTAGCGGGGGGGCCCAAGATACGCAGTATTTT.

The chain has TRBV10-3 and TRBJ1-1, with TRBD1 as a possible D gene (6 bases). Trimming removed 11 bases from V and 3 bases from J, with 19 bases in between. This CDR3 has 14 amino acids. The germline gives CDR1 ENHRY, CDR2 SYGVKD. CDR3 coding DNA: TGTGCCTCGGCGAGACAGGAGAGGGACACTGAAGCTTTCTTT. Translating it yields CASARQERDTEAFF.

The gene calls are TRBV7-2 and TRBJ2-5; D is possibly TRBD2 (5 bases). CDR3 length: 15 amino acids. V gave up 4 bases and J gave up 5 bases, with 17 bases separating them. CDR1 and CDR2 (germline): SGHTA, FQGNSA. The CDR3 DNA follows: TGTGCCAGCAGCTACGGACCCGGTGGGGAGGAGACCCAGTACTTC. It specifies CASSYGPGGEETQYF. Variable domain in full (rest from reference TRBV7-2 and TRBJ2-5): GAGVSQSPSNKVTEKGKDVELRCDPISGHTALYWYRQSLGQGLEFLIYFQGNSAPDKSGLPSDRFSAERTGGSVSTLTIQRTQQEDSAVYLCASSYGPGGEETQYFGPGTRLLVL.

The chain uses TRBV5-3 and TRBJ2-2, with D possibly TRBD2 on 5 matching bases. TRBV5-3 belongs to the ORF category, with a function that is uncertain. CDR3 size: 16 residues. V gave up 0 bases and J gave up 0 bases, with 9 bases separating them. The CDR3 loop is CARSLGRGTNTGELFF. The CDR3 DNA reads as TGTGCCAGAAGCTTGGGACGGGGAACGAACACCGGGGAGCTGTTTTTT.

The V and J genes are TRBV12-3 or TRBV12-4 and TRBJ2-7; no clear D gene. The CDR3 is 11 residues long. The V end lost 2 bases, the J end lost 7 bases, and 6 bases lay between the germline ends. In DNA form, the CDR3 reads TGTGCCAGCAGTTTATTGGGTGAGCAGTACTTC. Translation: CASSLLGEQYF.

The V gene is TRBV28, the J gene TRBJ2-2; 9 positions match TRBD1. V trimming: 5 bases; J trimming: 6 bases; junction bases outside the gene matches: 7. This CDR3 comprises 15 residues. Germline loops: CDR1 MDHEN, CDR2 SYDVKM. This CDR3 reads CASSLGTGKSGELFF. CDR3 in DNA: TGTGCCAGCAGTCTGGGGACAGGGAAATCCGGGGAGCTGTTTTTT.

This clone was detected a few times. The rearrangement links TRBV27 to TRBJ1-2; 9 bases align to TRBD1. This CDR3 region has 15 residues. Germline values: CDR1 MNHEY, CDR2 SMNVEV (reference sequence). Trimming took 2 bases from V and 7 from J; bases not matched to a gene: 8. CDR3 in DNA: TGTGCCAGCAGTTTAAATAGGGGGACAGGGCCTGGCTACACCTTC. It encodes CASSLNRGTGPGYTF.

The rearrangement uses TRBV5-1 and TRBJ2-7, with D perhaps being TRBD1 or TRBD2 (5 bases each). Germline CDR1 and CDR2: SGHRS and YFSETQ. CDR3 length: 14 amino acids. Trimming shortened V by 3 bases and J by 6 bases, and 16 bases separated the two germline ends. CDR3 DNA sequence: TGCGCCAGCAGCTCGGACCAGGGAGCAGGCGAGCAGTACTTC. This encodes CASSSDQGAGEQYF.

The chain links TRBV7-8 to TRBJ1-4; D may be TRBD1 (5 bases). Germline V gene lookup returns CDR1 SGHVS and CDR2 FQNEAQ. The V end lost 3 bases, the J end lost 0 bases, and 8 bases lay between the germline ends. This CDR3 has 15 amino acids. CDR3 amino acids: CASSFHRTTNEKLFF. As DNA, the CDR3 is TGTGCCAGCAGCTTCCACAGGACAACTAATGAAAAACTGTTTTTT.

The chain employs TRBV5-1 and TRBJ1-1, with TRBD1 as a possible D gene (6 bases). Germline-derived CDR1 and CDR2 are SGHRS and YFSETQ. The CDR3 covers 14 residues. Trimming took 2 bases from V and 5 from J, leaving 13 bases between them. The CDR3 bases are TGCGCCAGCAGCTTCGAACAGGGAAGAACTGAAGCTTTCTTT. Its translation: CASSFEQGRTEAFF.

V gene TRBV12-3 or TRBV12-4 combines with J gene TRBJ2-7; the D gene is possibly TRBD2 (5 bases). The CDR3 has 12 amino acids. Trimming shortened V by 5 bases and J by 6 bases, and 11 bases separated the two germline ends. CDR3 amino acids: CASSTQGSEQYF. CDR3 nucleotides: TGTGCCAGCAGTACCCAAGGGAGCGAGCAGTACTTC.

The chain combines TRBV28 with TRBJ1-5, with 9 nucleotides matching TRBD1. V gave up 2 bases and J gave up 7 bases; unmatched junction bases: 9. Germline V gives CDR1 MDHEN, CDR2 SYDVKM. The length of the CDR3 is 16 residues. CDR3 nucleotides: TGTGCCAGCAGTTTACCCGGACAGGGGAGGCTCCAGCCCCAGCATTTT. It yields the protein CASSLPGQGRLQPQHF.

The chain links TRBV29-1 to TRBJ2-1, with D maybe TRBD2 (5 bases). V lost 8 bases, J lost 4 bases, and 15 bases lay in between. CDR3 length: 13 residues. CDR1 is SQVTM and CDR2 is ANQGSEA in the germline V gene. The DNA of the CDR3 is TGCAGCCAATTGCGGGCAGGTTACAATGAGCAGTTCTTC. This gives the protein CSQLRAGYNEQFF.